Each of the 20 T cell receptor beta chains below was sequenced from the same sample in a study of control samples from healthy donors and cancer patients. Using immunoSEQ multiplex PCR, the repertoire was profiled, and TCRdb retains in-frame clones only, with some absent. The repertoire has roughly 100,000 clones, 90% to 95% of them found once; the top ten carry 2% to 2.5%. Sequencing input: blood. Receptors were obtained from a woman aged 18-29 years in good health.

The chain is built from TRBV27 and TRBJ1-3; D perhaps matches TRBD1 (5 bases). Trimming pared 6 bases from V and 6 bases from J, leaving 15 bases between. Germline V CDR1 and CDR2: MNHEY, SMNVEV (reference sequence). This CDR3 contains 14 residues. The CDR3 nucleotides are TGTGCCAGCAGCCCCCGGGACGGAACAAACACCATATATTTT. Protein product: CASSPRDGTNTIYF.

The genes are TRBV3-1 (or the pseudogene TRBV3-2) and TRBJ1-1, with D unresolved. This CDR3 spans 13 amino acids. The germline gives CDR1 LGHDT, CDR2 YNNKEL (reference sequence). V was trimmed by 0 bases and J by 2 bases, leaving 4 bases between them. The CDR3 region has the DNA TGTGCCAGCAGCCAAGACCCCAACACTGAAGCTTTCTTT. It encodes CASSQDPNTEAFF.

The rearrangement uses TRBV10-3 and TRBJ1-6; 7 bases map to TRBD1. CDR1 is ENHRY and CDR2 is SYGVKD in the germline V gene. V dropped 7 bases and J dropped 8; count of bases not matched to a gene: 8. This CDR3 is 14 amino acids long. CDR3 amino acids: CAINSGGADSPLHF. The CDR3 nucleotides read TGTGCCATCAATTCAGGGGGGGCTGATTCACCCCTCCACTTT.

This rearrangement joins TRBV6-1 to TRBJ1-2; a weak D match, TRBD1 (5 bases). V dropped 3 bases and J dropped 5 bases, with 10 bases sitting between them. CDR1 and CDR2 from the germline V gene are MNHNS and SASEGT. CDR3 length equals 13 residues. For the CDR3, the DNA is TGTGCCAGCAGTGAGGCGGGGACGTATGGCTACACCTTC. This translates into CASSEAGTYGYTF.

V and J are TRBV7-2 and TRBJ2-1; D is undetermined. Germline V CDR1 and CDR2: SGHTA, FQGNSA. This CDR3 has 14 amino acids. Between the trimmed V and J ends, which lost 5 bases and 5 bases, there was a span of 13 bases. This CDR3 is CASSPSLGNNEQFF. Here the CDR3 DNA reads TGTGCCAGCAGCCCGAGTTTGGGGAACAATGAGCAGTTCTTC.

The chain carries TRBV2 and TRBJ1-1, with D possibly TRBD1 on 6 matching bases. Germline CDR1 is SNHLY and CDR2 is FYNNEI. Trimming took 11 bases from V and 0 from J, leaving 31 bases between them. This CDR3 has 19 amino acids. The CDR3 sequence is CASTGGGGLIFSMNTEAFF. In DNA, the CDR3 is TGTGCCTCCACGGGAGGGGGGGGTCTTATTTTTTCCATGAACACTGAAGCTTTCTTT.

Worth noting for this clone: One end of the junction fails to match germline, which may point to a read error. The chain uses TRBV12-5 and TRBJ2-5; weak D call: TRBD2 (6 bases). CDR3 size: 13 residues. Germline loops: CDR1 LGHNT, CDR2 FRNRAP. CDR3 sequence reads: CASGLAGTETQYF. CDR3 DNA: TGTGCTAGTGGCTTGGCGGGGACGGAGACCCAGTACTTC.

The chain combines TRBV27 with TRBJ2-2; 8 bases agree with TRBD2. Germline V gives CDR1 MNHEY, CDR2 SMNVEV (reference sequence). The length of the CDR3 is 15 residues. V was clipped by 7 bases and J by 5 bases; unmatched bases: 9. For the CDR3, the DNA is TGTGCCAGCAATCTGGGAGCGGGGGTTACCGGGGAGCTGTTTTTT. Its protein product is CASNLGAGVTGELFF.

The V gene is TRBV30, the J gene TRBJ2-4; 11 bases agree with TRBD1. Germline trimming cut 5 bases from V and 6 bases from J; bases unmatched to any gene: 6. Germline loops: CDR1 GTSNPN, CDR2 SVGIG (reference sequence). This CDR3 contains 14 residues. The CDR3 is CAWGSGTGGNIQYF. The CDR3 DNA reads TGTGCCTGGGGCTCCGGGACAGGGGGAAACATTCAGTACTTC.

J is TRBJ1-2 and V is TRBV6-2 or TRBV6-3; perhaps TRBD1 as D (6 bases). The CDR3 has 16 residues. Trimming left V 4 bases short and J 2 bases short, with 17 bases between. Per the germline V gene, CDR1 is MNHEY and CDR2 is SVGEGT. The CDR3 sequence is CASSLGAVGLNYGYTF. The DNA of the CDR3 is TGTGCCAGCAGTTTGGGGGCCGTCGGGCTCAACTATGGCTACACCTTC.

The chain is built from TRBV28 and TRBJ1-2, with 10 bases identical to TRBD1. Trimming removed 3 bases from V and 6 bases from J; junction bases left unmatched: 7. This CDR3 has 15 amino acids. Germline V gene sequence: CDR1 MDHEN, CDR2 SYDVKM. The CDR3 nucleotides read TGTGCCAGCAGTTTCTCTTCGGGACAGGGGAATGGCTACACCTTC. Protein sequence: CASSFSSGQGNGYTF.

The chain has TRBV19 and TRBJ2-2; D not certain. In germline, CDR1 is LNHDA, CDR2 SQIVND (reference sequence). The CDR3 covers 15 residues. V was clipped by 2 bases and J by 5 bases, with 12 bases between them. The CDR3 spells CASSILAPGTGELFF. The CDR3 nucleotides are TGTGCCAGTAGTATACTTGCTCCCGGAACCGGGGAGCTGTTTTTT.

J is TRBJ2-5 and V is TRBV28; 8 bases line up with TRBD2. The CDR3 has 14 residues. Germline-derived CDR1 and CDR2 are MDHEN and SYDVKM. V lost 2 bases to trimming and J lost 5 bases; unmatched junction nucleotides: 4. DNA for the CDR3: TGTGCCAGCAGTTTACGGGGGGGCCGTGAGACCCAGTACTTC. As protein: CASSLRGGRETQYF.

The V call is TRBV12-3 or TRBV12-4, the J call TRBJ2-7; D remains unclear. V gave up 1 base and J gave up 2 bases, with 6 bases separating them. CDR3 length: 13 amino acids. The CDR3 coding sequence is TGTGCCAGCAGTTTAGGAGTGACCTACGAGCAGTACTTC. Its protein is CASSLGVTYEQYF.

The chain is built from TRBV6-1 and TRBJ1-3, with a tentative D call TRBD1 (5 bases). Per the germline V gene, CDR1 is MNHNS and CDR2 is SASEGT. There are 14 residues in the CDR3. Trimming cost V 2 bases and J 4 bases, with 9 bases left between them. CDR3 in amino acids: CASSESGRGNTIYF. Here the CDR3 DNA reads TGTGCCAGCAGTGAATCGGGGCGGGGAAACACCATATATTTT.

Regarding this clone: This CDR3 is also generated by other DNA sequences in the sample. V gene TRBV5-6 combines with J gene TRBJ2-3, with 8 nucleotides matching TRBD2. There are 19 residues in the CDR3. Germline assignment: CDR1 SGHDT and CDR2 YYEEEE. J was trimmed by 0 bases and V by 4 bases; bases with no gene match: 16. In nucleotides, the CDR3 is TGTGCCAGCAGCAGTCGTAAGACTAGCGAGAGAACTAGCACAGATACGCAGTATTTT. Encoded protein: CASSSRKTSERTSTDTQYF.

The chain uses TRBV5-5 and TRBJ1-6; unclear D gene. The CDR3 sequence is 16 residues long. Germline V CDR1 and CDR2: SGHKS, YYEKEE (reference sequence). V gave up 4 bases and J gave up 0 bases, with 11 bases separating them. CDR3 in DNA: TGTGCCAGCAGCCTGGACTGGAGCTCCTATAATTCACCCCTCCACTTT. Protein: CASSLDWSSYNSPLHF. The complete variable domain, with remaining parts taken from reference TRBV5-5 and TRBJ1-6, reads DAGVTQSPTHLIKTRGQQVTLRCSPISGHKSVSWYQQVLGQGPQFIFQYYEKEERGRGNFPDRFSARQFPNYSSELNVNALLLGDSALYLCASSLDWSSYNSPLHFGNGTRLTVT.

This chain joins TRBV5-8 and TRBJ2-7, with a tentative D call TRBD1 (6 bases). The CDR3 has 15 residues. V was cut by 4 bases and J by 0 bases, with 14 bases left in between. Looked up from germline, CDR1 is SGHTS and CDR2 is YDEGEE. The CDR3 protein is CASSGQGPLSYEQYF. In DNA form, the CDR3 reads TGTGCCAGCAGCGGGCAGGGGCCCCTCTCCTACGAGCAGTACTTC. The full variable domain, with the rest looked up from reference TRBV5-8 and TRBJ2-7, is EAGVTQSPTHLIKTRGQQATLRCSPISGHTSVYWYQQALGLGLQFLLWYDEGEERNRGNFPPRFSGRQFPNYSSELNVNALELEDSALYLCASSGQGPLSYEQYFGPGTRLTVT.

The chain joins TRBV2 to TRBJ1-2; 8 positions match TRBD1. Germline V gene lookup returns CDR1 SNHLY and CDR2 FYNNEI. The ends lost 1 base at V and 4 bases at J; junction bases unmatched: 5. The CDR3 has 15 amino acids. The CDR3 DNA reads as TGTGCCAGCAGTGAAGGGGCAGGGGGCGGCTATGGCTACACCTTC. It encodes CASSEGAGGGYGYTF.

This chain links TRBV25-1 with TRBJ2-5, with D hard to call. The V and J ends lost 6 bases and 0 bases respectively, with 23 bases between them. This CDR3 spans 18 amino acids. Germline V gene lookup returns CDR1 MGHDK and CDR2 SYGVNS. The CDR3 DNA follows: TGTGCCAGCAGGTTTCCCCCCTTGAGGAACTCGTACCAAGAGACCCAGTACTTC. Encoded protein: CASRFPPLRNSYQETQYF. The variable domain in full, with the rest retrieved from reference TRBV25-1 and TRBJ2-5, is EADIYQTPRYLVIGTGKKITLECSQTMGHDKMYWYQQDPGMELHLIHYSYGVNSTEKGDLSSESTVSRIRTEHFPLTLESARPSHTSQYLCASRFPPLRNSYQETQYFGPGTRLLVL.